The 6 T cell receptor beta chains below were found in one sample sequenced in a study of shared clonotypes between healthy human individuals. It was CD45RO-negative cells, positively selected for CCR7, that made up naive CD8 cells, with terminally differentiated effector memory CD45RA+ cells excluded. Method: immunoSEQ multiplex PCR; TCRdb's copy keeps in-frame clones and lacks some. Of millions of clones in the sample, about 95% were seen once. Material: naive CD8+ T cells sorted from blood. These receptors all stem from a man younger than 30 in good health.

The CDR3 sequence: CASSLGGGNEQFF. The CDR3, as DNA: TGTGCCAGCAGCTTAGGGGGGGGCAATGAGCAGTTCTTC. The rearrangement joins TRBV7-8 to TRBJ2-1; TRBD2 aligns across 7 bases. V lost 1 base to trimming and J lost 6 bases; unmatched junction nucleotides: 0. Germline values: CDR1 SGHVS, CDR2 FQNEAQ. The CDR3 is made up of 13 amino acids.

The chain employs TRBV11-2 and TRBJ2-1, with D perhaps TRBD2 (7 bases). Germline CDR1 SGHAT, CDR2 FQNNGV. V was clipped by 7 bases and J by 0 bases, with 22 bases between them. The CDR3 has 18 amino acids. The CDR3 loop reads CASIRSLGGANSYNEQFF. The CDR3 nucleotides read TGTGCCAGCATCCGAAGTCTGGGGGGGGCCAACTCCTACAATGAGCAGTTCTTC.

This chain uses TRBV27 with TRBJ2-7; 9 positions match TRBD1. The CDR3 has 15 amino acids. Trimming at V came to 5 bases and at J to 1 base, leaving 6 bases not matched to a gene. The germline gives CDR1 MNHEY, CDR2 SMNVEV (reference sequence). The CDR3 region has the DNA TGTGCCAGCAGTCCCTGGACAGGGGAGTCCTACGAGCAGTACTTC. It codes for CASSPWTGESYEQYF.

The V and J genes are TRBV10-2 and TRBJ2-1, with 7 bases lining up with TRBD2. Germline V gene sequence: CDR1 WSHSY, CDR2 SAAADI. The CDR3 totals 14 residues. The trim removed 6 bases at V and 2 bases at J, leaving 4 bases unmatched. CDR3 in DNA: TGCGCCAGCAGGTCTAGCGGAGCCTACAATGAGCAGTTCTTC. Its translation: CASRSSGAYNEQFF.

V and J are TRBV6-5 and TRBJ1-4; D ambiguous. The CDR3 is made up of 14 amino acids. V was shortened by 4 bases and J by 0 bases, with 6 bases between the two germline ends. Per the germline V gene, CDR1 is MNHEY and CDR2 is SVGAGI. CDR3 residues: CASSFETTNEKLFF. CDR3 DNA sequence: TGTGCCAGCAGTTTCGAGACAACTAATGAAAAACTGTTTTTT.

The chain links TRBV5-5 to TRBJ2-7, with D possibly matching TRBD1 (6 bases). Trimming took off 3 bases at V and 2 bases at J, with 18 bases between the two ends. This CDR3 has 16 amino acids. CDR1 and CDR2 from the germline V gene are SGHKS and YYEKEE (reference sequence). The CDR3 region has the DNA TGTGCCAGCAGCTGGTACTTACAGGGTACCCCCTACGAGCAGTACTTC. Protein sequence: CASSWYLQGTPYEQYF.